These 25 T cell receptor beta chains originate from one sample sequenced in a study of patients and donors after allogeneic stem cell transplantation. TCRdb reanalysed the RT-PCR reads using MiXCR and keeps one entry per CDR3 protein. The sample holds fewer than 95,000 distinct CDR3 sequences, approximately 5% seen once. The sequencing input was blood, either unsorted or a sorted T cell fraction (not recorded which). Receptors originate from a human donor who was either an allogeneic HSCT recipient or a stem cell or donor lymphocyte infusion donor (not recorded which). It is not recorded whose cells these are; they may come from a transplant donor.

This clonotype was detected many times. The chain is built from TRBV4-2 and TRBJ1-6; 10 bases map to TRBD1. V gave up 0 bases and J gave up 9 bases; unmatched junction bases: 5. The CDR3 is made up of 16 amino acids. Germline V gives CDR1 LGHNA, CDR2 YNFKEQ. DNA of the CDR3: TGTGCCAGCAGCCAAGAGTTGGACAGGGGGATTTCACCCCTCCACTTT. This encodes CASSQELDRGISPLHF.

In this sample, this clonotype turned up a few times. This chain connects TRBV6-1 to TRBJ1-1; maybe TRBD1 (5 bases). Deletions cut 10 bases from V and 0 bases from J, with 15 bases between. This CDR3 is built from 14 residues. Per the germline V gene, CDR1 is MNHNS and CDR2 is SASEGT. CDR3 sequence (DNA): TGTGCCACCCTGGCACCAGGGATGAACACTGAAGCTTTCTTT. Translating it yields CATLAPGMNTEAFF.

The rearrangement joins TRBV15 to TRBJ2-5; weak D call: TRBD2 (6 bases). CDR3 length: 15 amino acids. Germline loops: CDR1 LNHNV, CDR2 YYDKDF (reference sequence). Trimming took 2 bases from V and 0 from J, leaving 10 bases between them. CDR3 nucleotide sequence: TGTGCCACCAGCAGACGCTTAGCGGACCAAGAGACCCAGTACTTC. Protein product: CATSRRLADQETQYF.

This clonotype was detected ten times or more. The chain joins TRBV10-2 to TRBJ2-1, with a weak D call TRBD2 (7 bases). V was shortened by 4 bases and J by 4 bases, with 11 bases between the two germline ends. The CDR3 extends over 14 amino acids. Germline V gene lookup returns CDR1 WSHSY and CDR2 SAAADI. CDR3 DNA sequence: TGCGCCAGCAGTGTCGCGGGGGCTTACAATGAGCAGTTCTTC. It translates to CASSVAGAYNEQFF.

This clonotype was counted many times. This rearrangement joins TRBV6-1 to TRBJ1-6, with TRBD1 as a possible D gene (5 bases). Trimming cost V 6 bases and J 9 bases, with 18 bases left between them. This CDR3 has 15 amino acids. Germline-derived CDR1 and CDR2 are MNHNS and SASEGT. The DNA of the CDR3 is TGTGCCAGCAGCATCCTCGGCAGGGTGGGTTCACCCCTCCACTTT. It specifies CASSILGRVGSPLHF.

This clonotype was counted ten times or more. The CDR3 sequence: CASRRQVHEQYF. The CDR3 bases are TGTGCCAGCAGGAGACAGGTCCATGAGCAGTACTTC. This chain uses TRBV12-3 or TRBV12-4 with TRBJ2-7; D might be TRBD1 (6 bases). The CDR3 sequence is 12 residues long. The V end was cut by 6 bases, the J end by 7 bases, with 13 bases between.

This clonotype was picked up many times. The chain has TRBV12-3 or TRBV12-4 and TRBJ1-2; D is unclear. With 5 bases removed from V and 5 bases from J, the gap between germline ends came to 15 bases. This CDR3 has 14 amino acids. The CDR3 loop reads CASSHPLSFYGYTF. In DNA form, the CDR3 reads TGTGCCAGCAGTCATCCCCTCTCCTTTTATGGCTACACCTTC.

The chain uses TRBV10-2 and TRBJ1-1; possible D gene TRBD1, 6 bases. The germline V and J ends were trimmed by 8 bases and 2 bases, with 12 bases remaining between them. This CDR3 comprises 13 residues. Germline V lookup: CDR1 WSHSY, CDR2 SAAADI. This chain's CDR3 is CASQGQYNTEAFF. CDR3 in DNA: TGCGCCAGCCAAGGACAGTATAACACTGAAGCTTTCTTT.

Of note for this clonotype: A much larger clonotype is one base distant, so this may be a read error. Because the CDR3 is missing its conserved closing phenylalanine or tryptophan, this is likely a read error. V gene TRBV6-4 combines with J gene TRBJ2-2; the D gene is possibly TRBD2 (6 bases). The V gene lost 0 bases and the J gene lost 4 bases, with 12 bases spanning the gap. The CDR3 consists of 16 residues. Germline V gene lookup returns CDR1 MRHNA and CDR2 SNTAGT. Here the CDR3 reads CASSDSMGEATGELFV. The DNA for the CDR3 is TGTGCCAGCAGTGACTCGATGGGGGAGGCCACCGGGGAGCTGTTTGTT.

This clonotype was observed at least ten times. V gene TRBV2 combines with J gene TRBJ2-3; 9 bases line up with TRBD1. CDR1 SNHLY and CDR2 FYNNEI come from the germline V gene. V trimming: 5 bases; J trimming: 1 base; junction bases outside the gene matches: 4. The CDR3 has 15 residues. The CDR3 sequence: CASSPRTGGTDTQYF. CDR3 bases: TGTGCCAGCAGTCCCCGGACAGGGGGCACAGATACGCAGTATTTT.

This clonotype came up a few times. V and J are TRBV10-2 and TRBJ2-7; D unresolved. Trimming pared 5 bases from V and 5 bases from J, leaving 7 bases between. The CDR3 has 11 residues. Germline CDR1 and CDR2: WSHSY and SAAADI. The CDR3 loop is CASSRENEQYF. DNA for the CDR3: TGCGCCAGCAGTAGAGAGAACGAGCAGTACTTC.

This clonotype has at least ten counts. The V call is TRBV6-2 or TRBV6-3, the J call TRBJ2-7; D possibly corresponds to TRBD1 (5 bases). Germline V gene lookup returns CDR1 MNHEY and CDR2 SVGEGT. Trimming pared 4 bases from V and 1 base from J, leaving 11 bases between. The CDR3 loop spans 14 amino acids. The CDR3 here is CASSSMTDSYEQYF. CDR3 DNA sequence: TGTGCCAGCAGTTCGATGACAGATTCCTACGAGCAGTACTTC.

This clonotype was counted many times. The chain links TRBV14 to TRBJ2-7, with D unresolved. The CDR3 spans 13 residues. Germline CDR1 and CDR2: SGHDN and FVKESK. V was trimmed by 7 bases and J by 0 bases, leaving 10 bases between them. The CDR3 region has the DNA TGTGCCAGCAACTTGGGCGGCTCCTACGAGCAGTACTTC. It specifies CASNLGGSYEQYF.

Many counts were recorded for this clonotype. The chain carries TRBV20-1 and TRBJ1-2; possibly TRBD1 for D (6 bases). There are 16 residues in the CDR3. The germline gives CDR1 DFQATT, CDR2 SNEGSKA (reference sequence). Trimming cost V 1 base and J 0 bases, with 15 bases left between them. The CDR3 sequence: CSARAKGHAANYGYTF. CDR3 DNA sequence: TGCAGTGCTAGAGCTAAGGGACACGCCGCTAACTATGGCTACACCTTC.

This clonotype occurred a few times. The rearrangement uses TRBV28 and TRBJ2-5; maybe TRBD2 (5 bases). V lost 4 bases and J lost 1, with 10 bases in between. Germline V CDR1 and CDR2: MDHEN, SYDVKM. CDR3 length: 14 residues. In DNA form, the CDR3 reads TGTGCCAGCAGTTCTGGACTCCGCCAAGAGACCCAGTACTTC. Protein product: CASSSGLRQETQYF.

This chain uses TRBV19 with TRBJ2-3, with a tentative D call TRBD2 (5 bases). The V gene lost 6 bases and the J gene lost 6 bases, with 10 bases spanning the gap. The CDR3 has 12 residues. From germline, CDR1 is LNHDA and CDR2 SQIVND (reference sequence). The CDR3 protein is CASRLSGDTQYF. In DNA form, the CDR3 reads TGTGCCAGTAGGCTCTCGGGGGATACGCAGTATTTT.

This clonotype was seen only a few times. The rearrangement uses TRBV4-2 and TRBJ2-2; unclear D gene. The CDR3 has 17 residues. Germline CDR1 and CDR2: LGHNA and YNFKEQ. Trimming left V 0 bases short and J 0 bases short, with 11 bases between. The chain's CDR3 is CASSQELRRPNTGELFF. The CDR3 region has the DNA TGTGCCAGCAGCCAAGAGTTGCGGAGACCGAACACCGGGGAGCTGTTTTTT.

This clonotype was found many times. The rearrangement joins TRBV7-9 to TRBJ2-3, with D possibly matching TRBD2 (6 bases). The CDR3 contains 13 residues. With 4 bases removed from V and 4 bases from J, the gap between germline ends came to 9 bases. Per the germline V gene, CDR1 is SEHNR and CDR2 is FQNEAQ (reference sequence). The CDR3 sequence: CASSYREPDTQYF. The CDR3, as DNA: TGTGCCAGCAGCTACCGGGAGCCAGATACGCAGTATTTT.

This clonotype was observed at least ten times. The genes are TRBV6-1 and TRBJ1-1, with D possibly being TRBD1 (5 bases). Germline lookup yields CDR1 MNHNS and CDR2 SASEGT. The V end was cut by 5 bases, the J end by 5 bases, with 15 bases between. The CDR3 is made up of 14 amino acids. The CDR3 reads CASSPGDGSTEAFF. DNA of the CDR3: TGTGCCAGCAGTCCGGGGGACGGGTCTACTGAAGCTTTCTTT.

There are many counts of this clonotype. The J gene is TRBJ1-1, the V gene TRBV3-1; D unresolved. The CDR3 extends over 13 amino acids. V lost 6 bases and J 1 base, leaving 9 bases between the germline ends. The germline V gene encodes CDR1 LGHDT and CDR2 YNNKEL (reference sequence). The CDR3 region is CASSRRQNTEAFF. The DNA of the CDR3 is TGTGCCAGCAGTCGTCGACAGAACACTGAAGCTTTCTTT.

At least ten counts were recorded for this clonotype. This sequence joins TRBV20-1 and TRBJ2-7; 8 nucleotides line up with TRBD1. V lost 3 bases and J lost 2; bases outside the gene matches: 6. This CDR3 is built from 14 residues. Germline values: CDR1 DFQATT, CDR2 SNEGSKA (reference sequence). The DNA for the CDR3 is TGCAGTGCTAGGCTAGACAGGGGCGCCTACGAGCAGTACTTC. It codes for CSARLDRGAYEQYF.

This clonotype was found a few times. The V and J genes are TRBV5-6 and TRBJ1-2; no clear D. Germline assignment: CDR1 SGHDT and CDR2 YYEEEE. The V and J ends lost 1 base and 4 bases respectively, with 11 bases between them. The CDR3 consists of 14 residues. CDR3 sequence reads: CASSLSKGIYGYTF. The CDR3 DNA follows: TGTGCCAGCAGCTTGTCCAAAGGGATCTATGGCTACACCTTC. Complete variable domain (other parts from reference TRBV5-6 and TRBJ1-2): DAGVTQSPTHLIKTRGQQVTLRCSPKSGHDTVSWYQQALGQGPQFIFQYYEEEERQRGNFPDRFSGHQFPNYSSELNVNALLLGDSALYLCASSLSKGIYGYTFGSGTRLTVV.

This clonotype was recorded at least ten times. The CDR3 protein is CASSARGRGYNEQFF. DNA for the CDR3: TGTGCCAGTAGCGCCCGGGGCAGGGGCTACAATGAGCAGTTCTTC. The chain uses TRBV19 and TRBJ2-1, with D possibly matching TRBD1 (6 bases). This CDR3 has 15 residues. Germline V CDR1 and CDR2: LNHDA, SQIVND (reference sequence). Trimming pared 6 bases from V and 3 bases from J, leaving 15 bases between. Complete variable domain (other parts from reference TRBV19 and TRBJ2-1): DGGITQSPKYLFRKEGQNVTLSCEQNLNHDAMYWYRQDPGQGLRLIYYSQIVNDFQKGDIAEGYSVSREKKESFPLTVTSAQKNPTAFYLCASSARGRGYNEQFFGPGTRLTVL.

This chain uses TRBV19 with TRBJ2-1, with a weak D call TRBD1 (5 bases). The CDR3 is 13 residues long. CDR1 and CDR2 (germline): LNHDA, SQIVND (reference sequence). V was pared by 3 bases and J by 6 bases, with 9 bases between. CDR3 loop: CASSIVRANEQFF. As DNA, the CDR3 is TGTGCCAGTAGTATCGTCAGGGCCAATGAGCAGTTCTTC.

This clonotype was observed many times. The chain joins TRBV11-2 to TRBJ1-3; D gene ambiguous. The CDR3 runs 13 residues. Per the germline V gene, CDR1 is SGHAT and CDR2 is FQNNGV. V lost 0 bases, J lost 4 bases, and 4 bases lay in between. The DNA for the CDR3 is TGTGCCAGCAGCTTAGAGACCGGAAACACCATATATTTT. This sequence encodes CASSLETGNTIYF.